This T cell receptor (beta chain) was documented in a study of identical twins. Carrying unique molecular identifiers, the cDNA also gained a universal primer site through template switching. TCRdb used MiXCR to reprocess the 5' RACE reads, holding one entry per CDR3 protein. The repertoire includes about 100,000 distinct CDR3 sequences, roughly 6% of them detected once, and approximately 12% sits in the top ten. This clonotype has ten or more counts. Antigen: not known. Each donor was a healthy Caucasian. With V trimmed by 2 bases and J by 0 bases, 6 bases remained unmatched. This CDR3 contains 16 residues. CDR1 SQVTM and CDR2 ANQGSEA come from the germline V gene. Findings and caveats of the study: The study found weaker excess twin sharing in beta out-of-frame sequences. Invariant populations such as MAIT and iNKT cells could partly muddle zero-insertion analyses.

The sequenced material came from memory T cells sorted from blood. The clonotype comes from a woman in her fifties or sixties in good health. The chain has TRBV29-1 and TRBJ2-7, with TRBD2 identical over 11 bases. CDR3 sequence (DNA): TGCAGCGTTGAATCTAGACTAGCGGGAAGCTCCTACGAGCAGTACTTC. Residues: CSVESRLAGSSYEQYF.